This T cell receptor (beta chain) was documented in a study of tissue T cells after allogeneic stem cell transplantation. The repertoire was sequenced with immunoSEQ multiplex PCR; TCRdb's copy has only in-frame clones and lacks some. Here the sample spans some 140 clones, about 77% being singletons. Remarks on this clone: What it recognizes is unknown.

The CDR3 is 11 residues long. V dropped 5 bases and J dropped 7 bases, with 6 bases sitting between them. Germline CDR1 reads SEHNR; CDR2 reads FQNEAQ (reference sequence). Autopsy tissues spanned esophagus to rectum, liver, skin, and lymphoid organs including spleen. Overall study findings and caveats: Across patients, clones rarely overlapped, yet motif clusters were shared tissue-specifically.

The sequence came from a female patient between 40 and 69 years old with steroid-refractory graft-versus-host disease after an allogeneic stem cell transplant. The T cells may partly be graft donor cells. The chain couples TRBV7-9 to TRBJ2-1; D is possibly TRBD2 (5 bases). Material: descending colon tissue, obtained at autopsy. CDR3 protein: CASSGGNEQFF. The CDR3, as DNA: TGTGCCAGCAGCGGAGGAAATGAGCAGTTCTTC.